The next 2 T cell receptor beta chains were all read from a single sample in a study. Each CDR3 protein gets one entry after TCRdb re-called the RT-PCR reads with MiXCR. The profile shows about 700,000 distinct CDR3 sequences, 12% to 15% of them singletons. Input material: memory CD4+ T cells from blood. The receptors here all came from a female donor in good health, serving as a healthy control.

This clonotype was seen repeatedly, ten times or more. The chain has TRBV6-5 and TRBJ2-3; TRBD1 aligns across 11 bases. Germline V gives CDR1 MNHEY, CDR2 SVGAGI. The CDR3 consists of 15 residues. Losses at the gene ends were 6 bases for V and 6 bases for J; bases not matched to a gene: 8. The CDR3 bases are TGTGCCAGCAGATCAGGGACAGGGGGTGCGGATACGCAGTATTTT. This encodes CASRSGTGGADTQYF.

The J gene is TRBJ1-5, the V gene TRBV6-2 or TRBV6-3, with TRBD1 matching 9 bases. Trimming at V came to 6 bases and at J to 2 bases, leaving 5 bases not matched to a gene. Germline values: CDR1 MNHEY, CDR2 SVGEGT. The CDR3 consists of 15 residues. CDR3 DNA sequence: TGTGCCAGCAGACCACAGGGGGCAGGCAATCAGCCCCAGCATTTT. Translation gives CASRPQGAGNQPQHF.